The 2 T cell receptor beta chains below all came from one sample that was sequenced in a study of OX40 agonist ivuxolimab in advanced cancers. Measured with immunoSEQ multiplex PCR; TCRdb has only the in-frame clones, and not every one. Of 87,000 or so clones listed, approximately 86% are singletons. The sample in question was CD4+ or CD8+ T cells sorted from blood, obtained in a trial of the OX40 agonist ivuxolimab. These receptors were taken from an adult with an advanced solid tumor such as melanoma, head and neck, liver or kidney cancer.

The rearrangement links TRBV14 to TRBJ2-7; D possibly corresponds to TRBD2 (5 bases). Germline V gene data show CDR1 as SGHDN and CDR2 as FVKESK. CDR3 length: 13 amino acids. The V end lost 4 bases, the J end lost 10 bases, and 17 bases lay between the germline ends. The CDR3 bases are TGTGCCAGCAGCCTCATAGCGTCAGGATCTCAGTACTTC. It specifies CASSLIASGSQYF.

J is TRBJ2-5 and V is TRBV5-4, with TRBD2 matching 8 bases. This CDR3 has 15 amino acids. Trimming took 1 base from V and 5 from J; bases not matched to a gene: 7. Germline-derived CDR1 and CDR2 are SGHNT and YYREEE (reference sequence). CDR3: CASSLPGLGVETQYF. DNA of the CDR3: TGTGCCAGCAGCTTGCCGGGACTAGGCGTTGAGACCCAGTACTTC.